This record concerns one T cell receptor (beta chain) sequence. Across about two dozen US areas, participants ranged in age from about 18 to 89 years. Participants reported their clinical history, and cohort assignment relied on those reports. Authors' analysis steps: Estimates of nucleated cell counts were drawn from the amplification of reference gene primers. The protocol was immunoSEQ multiplex PCR, while the TCRdb copy is restricted to in-frame clones and leaves out a portion. V and J calls and clone size are as listed in that table; D and trimming were resolved from the DNA. The data show over 150,000 clones, roughly 87% seen once. This entry belongs to a study of blood T cell repertoires in COVID-19. As for the study in general: Sources were T cells, B-cell-depleted T cells, or PBMCs; the material itself was cDNA or gDNA.

The receptor comes from a woman aged 50 to 65 who had recovered from COVID-19. The sample taken for sequencing was PBMCs or T cells enriched from blood (not recorded which).

CDR3 nucleotide sequence: TGTGCCTGGGCCCAGGGTTTGGGCTACACCTTC. Translated: CAWAQGLGYTF. The V gene is TRBV30, the J gene TRBJ1-2; possible D gene TRBD1, 5 bases. V was trimmed by 5 bases and J by 8 bases, leaving 12 bases between them. Germline values: CDR1 GTSNPN, CDR2 SVGIG (reference sequence). There are 11 residues in the CDR3.